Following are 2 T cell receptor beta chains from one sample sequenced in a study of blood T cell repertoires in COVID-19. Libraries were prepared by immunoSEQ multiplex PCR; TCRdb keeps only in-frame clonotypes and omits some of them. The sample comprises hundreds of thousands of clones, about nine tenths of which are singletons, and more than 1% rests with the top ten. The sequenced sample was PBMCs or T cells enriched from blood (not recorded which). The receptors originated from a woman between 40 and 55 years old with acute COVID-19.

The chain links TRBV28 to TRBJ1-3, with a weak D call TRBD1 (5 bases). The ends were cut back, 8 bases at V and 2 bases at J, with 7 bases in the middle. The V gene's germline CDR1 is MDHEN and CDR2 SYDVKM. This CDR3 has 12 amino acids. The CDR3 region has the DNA TGTGCCAGCCAGGGTACTGGAAACACCATATATTTT. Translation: CASQGTGNTIYF. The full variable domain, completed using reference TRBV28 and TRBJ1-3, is DVKVTQSSRYLVKRTGEKVFLECVQDMDHENMFWYRQDPGLGLRLIYFSYDVKMKEKGDIPEGYSVSREKKERFSLILESASTNQTSMYLCASQGTGNTIYFGEGSWLTVV.

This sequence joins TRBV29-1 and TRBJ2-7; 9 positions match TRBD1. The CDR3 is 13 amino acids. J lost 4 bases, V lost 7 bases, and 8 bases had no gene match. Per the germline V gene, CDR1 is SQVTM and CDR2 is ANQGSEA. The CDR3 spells CSGIGTGRYEQYF. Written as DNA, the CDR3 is TGCAGCGGAATCGGGACAGGGCGGTACGAGCAGTACTTC.